These 5 T cell receptor beta chains were all obtained from the same sample, sequenced in a study of CD8+ T cells in alopecia areata. Once RNA had been extracted, it was reverse transcribed into cDNA to act as the sequencing template. Sequencing was performed with immunoSEQ multiplex PCR; in TCRdb, only in-frame clones are kept and a portion is missing. This table holds approximately 300,000 clones, more than 45% found once. Treatment reported: oral pan-JAK inhibitor, 5-10 mg twice daily. Sequencing was performed on CD4+ T cells sorted from blood, taken at week 24, from a patient treated with tofacitinib. The receptors stem from a human donor with alopecia areata.

The rearrangement uses TRBV12-5 and TRBJ1-3, with D possibly matching TRBD1 (5 bases). CDR1 is LGHNT and CDR2 is FRNRAP in the germline V gene. V was clipped by 6 bases and J by 0 bases, with 15 bases between them. This CDR3 has 16 amino acids. CDR3 amino acids: CASGPDSIISGNTIYF. CDR3 DNA sequence: TGTGCTAGTGGCCCTGACAGTATAATCTCTGGAAACACCATATATTTT. Complete variable domain (other parts from reference TRBV12-5 and TRBJ1-3): DARVTQTPRHKVTEMGQEVTMRCQPILGHNTVFWYRQTMMQGLELLAYFRNRAPLDDSGMPKDRFSAEMPDATLATLKIQPSEPRDSAVYFCASGPDSIISGNTIYFGEGSWLTVV.

The chain couples TRBV2 to TRBJ2-5; D remains ambiguous. The CDR3 loop spans 12 amino acids. CDR1 is SNHLY and CDR2 is FYNNEI in the germline V gene. The V end lost 4 bases, the J end lost 2 bases, and 5 bases lay between the germline ends. The CDR3 loop reads CASSGYQETQYF. DNA of the CDR3: TGTGCCAGCAGTGGATATCAAGAGACCCAGTACTTC.

This clone was recorded a few times. The chain links TRBV9 to TRBJ2-5; D unresolved. The germline V and J ends were trimmed by 4 bases and 9 bases, with 16 bases remaining between them. Germline loops: CDR1 SGDLS, CDR2 YYNGEE. The CDR3 length is 13 residues. The CDR3 DNA sequence: TGTGCCAGCAGCCCCCCCTACCACTCGGCCCAGTACTTC. Translated, it gives CASSPPYHSAQYF.

This chain links TRBV29-1 with TRBJ2-7; TRBD2 matches 12 bases. Unmatched junction bases numbered 13, after V lost 4 bases and J lost 12 bases. Germline loops: CDR1 SQVTM, CDR2 ANQGSEA. The CDR3 has 14 amino acids. Written as DNA, the CDR3 is TGCAGCGTTGGGGGGACTAGCGGGCCCCTATCGGGGTACTTC. It translates to CSVGGTSGPLSGYF.

The rearrangement links TRBV30 to TRBJ1-1; D not resolved. Germline V gene sequence: CDR1 GTSNPN, CDR2 SVGIG (reference sequence). V lost 4 bases and J lost 5, with 11 bases in between. The CDR3 is 12 amino acids. The CDR3, as DNA: TGTGCCTGGAATCTCCAGGTTACTGAAGCTTTCTTT. It encodes CAWNLQVTEAFF.